This T cell receptor beta chain was sequenced in a study of early T cells in non-severe SARS-CoV-2 infection. Study-wide context: Sequencing used unsorted whole-blood bulk RNA, so chains lack pairing.

This clonotype was counted at least ten times. Its cognate antigen is unknown. V was pared by 6 bases and J by 2 bases, with 5 bases of the junction left unmatched. CDR1 is ENHRY, CDR2 SYGVKD, per germline. There are 15 residues in the CDR3. Broader study findings: Private and CD4 specificities were missed by VDJdb matching, skewed to anti-spike CD8.

Attachment of unique molecular identifiers to individual cDNA molecules was performed. TCRdb reprocessed the 5' RACE reads with MiXCR, giving one entry per CDR3 protein. The sample lists 85,000 to 100,000 distinct CDR3 sequences; 8% to 13% were seen once. The TCR originated in an adult who was a healthcare worker with PCR-confirmed SARS-CoV-2 infection or an uninfected control (not recorded which). The material was whole blood, obtained at baseline. The chain links TRBV10-3 to TRBJ2-3; 10 positions agree with TRBD2. CDR3 region: CAISLAGADTDTQYF. The DNA for the CDR3 is TGTGCCATCAGCCTAGCGGGGGCGGACACAGATACGCAGTATTTT.